Following are 9 T cell receptor beta chains from one sample sequenced in a study of T cells in Graves' hyperthyroidism and ophthalmopathy. Amplification targeted TCR beta CDR3 regions from RNA transcripts. With the HTBI primer set, the TCR CDR3 went through a first round of RT-PCR. TCRdb independently ran MiXCR on the multiplex PCR reads; one entry per CDR3 protein. The table includes a few hundred thousand distinct CDR3 sequences, about a sixth detected once. Sample: blood. The receptors shown here come from a middle-aged woman with Graves' ophthalmopathy.

This clonotype has a handful of counts. The chain recombines TRBV6-1 with TRBJ2-1; TRBD2 agrees at 7 bases. Germline loops: CDR1 MNHNS, CDR2 SASEGT. Unmatched junction bases numbered 4, after V lost 5 bases and J lost 0 bases. This CDR3 region has 15 residues. The CDR3 DNA reads as TGTGCCAGCAGTCCCAGCGGGGTCTCCTACAATGAGCAGTTCTTC. This codes for CASSPSGVSYNEQFF.

The chain has TRBV7-6 and TRBJ2-1; 7 bases map to TRBD2. V shed 1 base and J 8 bases; nucleotides not matched to a gene: 8. CDR1 is SGHVS and CDR2 is FNYEAQ in the germline V gene. This CDR3 is 15 amino acids long. This CDR3 is CASSLGEGRVYEQFF. The CDR3 DNA is TGTGCCAGCAGCTTAGGGGAGGGGAGGGTCTATGAGCAGTTCTTC.

With respect to this clonotype: A much larger clonotype is one base distant, so this may be a read error. The chain links TRBV2 to TRBJ1-5, with D unclear. CDR1 is SNHLY, CDR2 FYNNEI, per germline. This CDR3 contains 13 residues. The CDR3 region has the DNA TGTGCCAGCAAGGGCCGTAGCAATCAGTCCCAGCATTTT. Translated, it gives CASKGRSNQSQHF.

This clonotype has more than one count but fewer than ten. The chain recombines TRBV10-3 with TRBJ2-7; perhaps TRBD1 as D (6 bases). V lost 3 bases and J lost 3, with 9 bases in between. Germline V CDR1 and CDR2: ENHRY, SYGVKD. The CDR3 is 13 residues long. The CDR3 sequence is CAISDRTDYEQYF. The CDR3 DNA sequence: TGTGCCATCAGTGATAGGACAGACTACGAGCAGTACTTC.

This clonotype was counted only a few times. The genes are TRBV19 and TRBJ2-7; 8 bases are a match to TRBD1. CDR3 length: 15 residues. CDR1 is LNHDA, CDR2 SQIVND, per germline (reference sequence). V was pared by 5 bases and J by 1 base, with 7 bases of the junction left unmatched. CDR3 nucleotides: TGTGCCAGTAGTCGCAGGGGGCCTTTTTCCTACGAGCAGTACTTC. This sequence encodes CASSRRGPFSYEQYF.

There are many counts of this clonotype. The V call is TRBV6-1, the J call TRBJ2-5, with TRBD2 identical over 13 bases. The germline V gene has CDR1 MNHNS and CDR2 SASEGT. With 5 bases clipped from V and 5 bases from J, the junction kept 11 bases outside the gene matches. The CDR3 covers 17 residues. Here the CDR3 DNA reads TGTGCCAGCAGTTATAGGACTAGCGGGGGCTCTGGGGAGACCCAGTACTTC. Encoded protein: CASSYRTSGGSGETQYF.

This clonotype has ten or more counts. V gene TRBV20-1 combines with J gene TRBJ1-1; possibly TRBD1 for D (6 bases). Germline V CDR1 and CDR2: DFQATT, SNEGSKA (reference sequence). The CDR3 is 13 amino acids. Between the trimmed V and J ends, which lost 5 bases and 1 base, there was a span of 11 bases. In nucleotides, the CDR3 is TGCAGTGCTGGCCGGGACACGAACACTGAAGCTTTCTTT. It codes for CSAGRDTNTEAFF.

This clonotype was seen just once. This rearrangement joins TRBV20-1 to TRBJ2-7; the D call may be TRBD1 or TRBD2 (6 bases each). V was cut by 6 bases and J by 6 bases, with 21 bases left in between. Germline loops: CDR1 DFQATT, CDR2 SNEGSKA (reference sequence). The CDR3 extends over 14 amino acids. CDR3: CSAKTPGGAFEQYF. The CDR3 DNA is TGCAGTGCAAAGACCCCCGGGGGCGCGTTCGAGCAGTACTTC.

The chain links TRBV27 to TRBJ2-1; the D gene is possibly TRBD2 (6 bases). The CDR3 loop spans 15 amino acids. CDR1 and CDR2 from the germline V gene are MNHEY and SMNVEV (reference sequence). The ends were cut back, 5 bases at V and 7 bases at J, with 18 bases in the middle. For the CDR3, the DNA is TGTGCCAGCAGTCCCGAACCTCCTCGGGGGAATGAGCAGTTCTTC. Residues: CASSPEPPRGNEQFF.